The 2 T cell receptor beta chains presented below share a single source sample, sequenced in a study of identical twins. Each CDR3 protein is one row after TCRdb ran MiXCR on the 5' RACE reads. This sample yields roughly 1.6 million distinct CDR3 sequences, of which around 33% are seen a single time; less than 0.35% belongs to the top ten. Sequencing was carried out using cord blood. The receptors were sampled from a newborn girl in good health.

This chain connects TRBV3-1 to TRBJ2-1; 10 bases agree with TRBD2. After removal of 2 bases from V and 13 bases from J, the junction contained 8 bases not matched to a gene. The germline V gene encodes CDR1 LGHDT and CDR2 YNNKEL (reference sequence). The CDR3 runs 14 residues. CDR3 protein: CASSQIGLAETQFF. The CDR3 DNA is TGTGCCAGCAGCCAAATTGGACTAGCGGAGACCCAGTTCTTC.

The chain uses TRBV20-1 and TRBJ2-3, with D tentatively TRBD2 (6 bases). The CDR3 has 15 residues. From germline, CDR1 is DFQATT and CDR2 SNEGSKA (reference sequence). V lost 3 bases, J lost 2 bases, and 15 bases lay in between. CDR3 region: CSARRRDGLTDTQYF. CDR3 bases: TGCAGTGCTAGGAGGCGGGACGGCCTCACAGATACGCAGTATTTT.